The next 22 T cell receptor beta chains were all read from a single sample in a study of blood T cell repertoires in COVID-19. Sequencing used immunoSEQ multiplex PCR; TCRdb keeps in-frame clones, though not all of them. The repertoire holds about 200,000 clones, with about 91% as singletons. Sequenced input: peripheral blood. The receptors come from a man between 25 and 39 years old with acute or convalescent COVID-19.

DNA of the CDR3: TGTGCCAGCAGCCCCGACACCTGGGGAGAATATGGCTACACCTTC. This translates into CASSPDTWGEYGYTF. The chain combines TRBV4-2 with TRBJ1-2; D remains unclear. Trimming cost V 4 bases and J 5 bases, with 17 bases left between them. The CDR3 has 15 amino acids. Per the germline V gene, CDR1 is LGHNA and CDR2 is YNFKEQ.

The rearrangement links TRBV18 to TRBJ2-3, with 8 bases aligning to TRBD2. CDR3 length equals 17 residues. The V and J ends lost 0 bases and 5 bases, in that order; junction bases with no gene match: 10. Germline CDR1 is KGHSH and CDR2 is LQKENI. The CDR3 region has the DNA TGTGCCAGCTCACCACCGACGGGAGGGGATAGGGGAGATACGCAGTATTTT. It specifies CASSPPTGGDRGDTQYF.

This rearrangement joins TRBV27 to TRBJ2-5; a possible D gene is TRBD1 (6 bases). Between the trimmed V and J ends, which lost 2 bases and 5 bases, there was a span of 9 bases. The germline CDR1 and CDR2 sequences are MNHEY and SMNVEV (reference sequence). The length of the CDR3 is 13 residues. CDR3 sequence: CASSLQGWETQYF. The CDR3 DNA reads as TGTGCCAGCAGTTTACAGGGGTGGGAGACCCAGTACTTC.

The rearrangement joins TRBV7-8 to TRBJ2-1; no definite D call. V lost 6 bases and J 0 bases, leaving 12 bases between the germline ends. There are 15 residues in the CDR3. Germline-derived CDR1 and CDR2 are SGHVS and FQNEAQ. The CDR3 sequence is CASRPPGSSYNEQFF. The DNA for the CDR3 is TGTGCCAGCAGGCCTCCGGGTAGCTCCTACAATGAGCAGTTCTTC.

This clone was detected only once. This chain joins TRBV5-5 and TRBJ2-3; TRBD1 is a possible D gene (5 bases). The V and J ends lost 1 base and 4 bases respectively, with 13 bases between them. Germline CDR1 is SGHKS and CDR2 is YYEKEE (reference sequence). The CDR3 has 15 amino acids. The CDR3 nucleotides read TGTGCCAGCAGCTTGCCCAGGGTTACGGCAGATACGCAGTATTTT. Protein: CASSLPRVTADTQYF.

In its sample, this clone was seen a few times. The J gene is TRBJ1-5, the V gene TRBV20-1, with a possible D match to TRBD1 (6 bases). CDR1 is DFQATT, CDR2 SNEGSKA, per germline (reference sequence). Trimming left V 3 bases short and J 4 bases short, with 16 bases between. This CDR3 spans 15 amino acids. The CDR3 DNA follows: TGCAGTGCTAGTCGGGGGGCGATGTTAAATCAGCCCCAGCATTTT. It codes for CSASRGAMLNQPQHF.

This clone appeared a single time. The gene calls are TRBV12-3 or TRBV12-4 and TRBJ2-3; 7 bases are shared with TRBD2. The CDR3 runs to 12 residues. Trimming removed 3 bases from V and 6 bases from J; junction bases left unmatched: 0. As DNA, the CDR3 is TGTGCCAGCAGTTTGGGGGGGGATACGCAGTATTTT. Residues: CASSLGGDTQYF.

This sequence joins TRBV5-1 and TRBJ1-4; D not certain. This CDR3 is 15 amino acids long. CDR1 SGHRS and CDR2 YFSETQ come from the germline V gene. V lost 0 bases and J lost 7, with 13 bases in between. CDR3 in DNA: TGCGCCAGCAGCTTGGGGACCCTAGCCGGTGAAAAACTGTTTTTT. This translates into CASSLGTLAGEKLFF.

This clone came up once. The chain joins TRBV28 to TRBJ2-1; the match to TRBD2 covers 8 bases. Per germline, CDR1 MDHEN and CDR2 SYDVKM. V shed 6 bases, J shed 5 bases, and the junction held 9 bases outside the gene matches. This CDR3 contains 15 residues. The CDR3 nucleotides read TGTGCCAGCAGATACGGGGGGGGCAGAAACAATGAGCAGTTCTTC. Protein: CASRYGGGRNNEQFF.

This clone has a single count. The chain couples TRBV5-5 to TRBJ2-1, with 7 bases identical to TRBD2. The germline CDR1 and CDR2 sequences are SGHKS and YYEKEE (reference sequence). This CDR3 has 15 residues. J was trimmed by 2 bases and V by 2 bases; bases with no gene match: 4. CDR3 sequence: CASSFEGGPYNEQFF. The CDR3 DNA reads TGTGCCAGCAGCTTTGAGGGAGGGCCCTACAATGAGCAGTTCTTC.

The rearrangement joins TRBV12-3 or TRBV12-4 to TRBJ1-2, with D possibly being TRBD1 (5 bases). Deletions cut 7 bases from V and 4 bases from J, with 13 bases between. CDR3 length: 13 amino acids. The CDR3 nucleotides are TGTGCCAGCAACCCCCAGGGTCCCTATGGCTACACCTTC. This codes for CASNPQGPYGYTF.

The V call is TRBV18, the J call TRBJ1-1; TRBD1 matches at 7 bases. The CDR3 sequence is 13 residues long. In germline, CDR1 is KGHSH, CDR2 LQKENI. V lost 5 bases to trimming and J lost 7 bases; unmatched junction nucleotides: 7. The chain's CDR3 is CASSADRAFEAFF. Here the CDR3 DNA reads TGTGCCAGCTCAGCCGACAGGGCTTTTGAAGCTTTCTTT.

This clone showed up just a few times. The CDR3 protein is CASSEQKGGGTETQYF. The CDR3 nucleotides are TGTGCCAGCAGTGAACAAAAAGGAGGGGGCACGGAGACCCAGTACTTC. This rearrangement joins TRBV6-1 to TRBJ2-5; a possible D gene is TRBD1 (7 bases). CDR1 is MNHNS and CDR2 is SASEGT in the germline V gene. V lost 2 bases and J 5 bases, leaving 18 bases between the germline ends. This CDR3 is 16 amino acids long.

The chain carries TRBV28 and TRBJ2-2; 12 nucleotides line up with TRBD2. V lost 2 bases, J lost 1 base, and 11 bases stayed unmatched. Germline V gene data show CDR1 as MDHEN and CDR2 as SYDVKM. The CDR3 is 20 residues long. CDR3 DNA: TGTGCCAGCAGTTTACTTTGGACTAGCGGGGTCAACTTGAACACCGGGGAGCTGTTTTTT. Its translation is CASSLLWTSGVNLNTGELFF. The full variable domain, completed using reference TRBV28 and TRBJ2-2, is DVKVTQSSRYLVKRTGEKVFLECVQDMDHENMFWYRQDPGLGLRLIYFSYDVKMKEKGDIPEGYSVSREKKERFSLILESASTNQTSMYLCASSLLWTSGVNLNTGELFFGEGSRLTVL.

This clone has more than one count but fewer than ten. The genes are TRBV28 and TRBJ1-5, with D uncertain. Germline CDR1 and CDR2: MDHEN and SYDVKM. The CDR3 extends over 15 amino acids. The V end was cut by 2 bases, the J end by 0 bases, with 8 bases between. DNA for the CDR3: TGTGCCAGCAGTTTAGAGTTCCGTAGCAATCAGCCCCAGCATTTT. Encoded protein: CASSLEFRSNQPQHF. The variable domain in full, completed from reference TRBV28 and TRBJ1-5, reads DVKVTQSSRYLVKRTGEKVFLECVQDMDHENMFWYRQDPGLGLRLIYFSYDVKMKEKGDIPEGYSVSREKKERFSLILESASTNQTSMYLCASSLEFRSNQPQHFGDGTRLSIL.

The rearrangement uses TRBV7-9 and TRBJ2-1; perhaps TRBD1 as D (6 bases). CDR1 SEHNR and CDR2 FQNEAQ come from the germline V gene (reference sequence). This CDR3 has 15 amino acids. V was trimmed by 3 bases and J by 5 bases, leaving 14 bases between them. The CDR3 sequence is CASSFQIYRDNEQFF. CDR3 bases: TGTGCCAGCAGCTTCCAAATTTACAGGGACAATGAGCAGTTCTTC. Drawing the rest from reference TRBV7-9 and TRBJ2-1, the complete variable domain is DTGVSQNPRHKITKRGQNVTFRCDPISEHNRLYWYRQTLGQGPEFLTYFQNEAQLEKSRLLSDRFSAERPKGSFSTLEIQRTEQGDSAMYLCASSFQIYRDNEQFFGPGTRLTVL.

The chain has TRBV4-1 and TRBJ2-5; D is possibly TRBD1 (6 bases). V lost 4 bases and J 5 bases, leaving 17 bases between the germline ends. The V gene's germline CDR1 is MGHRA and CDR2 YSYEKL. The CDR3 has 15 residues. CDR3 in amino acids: CASSRENRAGETQYF. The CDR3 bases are TGCGCCAGCAGCCGAGAGAACAGGGCAGGGGAGACCCAGTACTTC.

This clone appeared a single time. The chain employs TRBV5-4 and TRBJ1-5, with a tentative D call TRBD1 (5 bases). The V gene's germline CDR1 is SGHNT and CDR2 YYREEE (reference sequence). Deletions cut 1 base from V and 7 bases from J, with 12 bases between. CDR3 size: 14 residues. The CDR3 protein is CASSLSGGGQPQHF. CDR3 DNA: TGTGCCAGCAGCTTGTCGGGGGGAGGCCAGCCCCAGCATTTT.

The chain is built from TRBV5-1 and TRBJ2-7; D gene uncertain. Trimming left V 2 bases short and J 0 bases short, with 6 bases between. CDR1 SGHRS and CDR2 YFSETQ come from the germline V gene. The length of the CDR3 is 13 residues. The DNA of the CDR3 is TGCGCCAGCAGCTTAAGGAGCTCCTACGAGCAGTACTTC. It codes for CASSLRSSYEQYF.

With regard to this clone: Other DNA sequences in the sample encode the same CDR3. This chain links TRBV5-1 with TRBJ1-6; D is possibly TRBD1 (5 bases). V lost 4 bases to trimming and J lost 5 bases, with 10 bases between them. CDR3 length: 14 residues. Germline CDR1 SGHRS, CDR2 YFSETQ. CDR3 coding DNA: TGCGCCAGCAGCACCACAGGAGATAATTCACCCCTCCACTTT. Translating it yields CASSTTGDNSPLHF.

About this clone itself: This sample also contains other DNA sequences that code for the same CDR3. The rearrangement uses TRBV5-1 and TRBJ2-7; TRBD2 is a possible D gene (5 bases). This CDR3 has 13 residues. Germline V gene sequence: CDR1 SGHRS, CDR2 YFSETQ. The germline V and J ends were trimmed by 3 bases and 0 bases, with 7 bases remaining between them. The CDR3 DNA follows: TGCGCCAGCAGCTCCGGGAACTCCTACGAGCAGTACTTC. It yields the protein CASSSGNSYEQYF. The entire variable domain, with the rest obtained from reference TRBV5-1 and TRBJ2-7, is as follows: KAGVTQTPRYLIKTRGQQVTLSCSPISGHRSVSWYQQTPGQGLQFLFEYFSETQRNKGNFPGRFSGRQFSNSRSEMNVSTLELGDSALYLCASSSGNSYEQYFGPGTRLTVT.

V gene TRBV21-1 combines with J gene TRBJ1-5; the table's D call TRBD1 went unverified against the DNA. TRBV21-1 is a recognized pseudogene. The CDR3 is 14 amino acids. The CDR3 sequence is CASGGQGGNQPQHF. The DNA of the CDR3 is TGTGCCAGCGGGGGACAGGGGGGAAATCAGCCCCAGCATTTT.